Sequencing of this T cell receptor (beta chain) was carried out in a study of T cells in Graves' hyperthyroidism and ophthalmopathy (dated by TCRdb to about 2019). About the full investigation: Peripheral blood was sampled at the time of initial diagnosis, prior to any treatment. After blood sampling, hyperthyroidism patients were treated with methimazole at a starting dose of 30 mg daily, and ophthalmopathy patients were treated with high-dose intravenous methylprednisolone. The paper describes TCR Vbeta CDR3 sequencing of 135 peripheral blood samples, made up of roughly 40 ophthalmopathy patients, 70 to 80 hyperthyroidism patients and 17 progressor patients. An independent validation cohort of under 20 hyperthyroidism patients and 17 patients who later progressed to ophthalmopathy tested prospective prediction of ophthalmopathy. To identify distinguishing TCR V-J signatures, a discovery cohort of 95 to 100 patients was used, comprising 43 with Graves' ophthalmopathy and 57 with stable Graves' hyperthyroidism. For training and testing, the 95 to 100 patients in the discovery cohort were randomly divided in a 7:3 ratio. In about six Graves' hyperthyroidism patients, the study also compared T-cell repertoires from thyroid tissue with T-cell repertoires from blood. Study-level results and caveats: In validation, progression to ophthalmopathy was predicted by the model with around 71% sensitivity and 72% to 85% specificity, a median of about 6.8 months before onset. A 13 V-J signature model separated ophthalmopathy from stable hyperthyroidism, with 87.88% sensitivity and roughly 84% specificity in cross-validation and 80%/75% in testing. Sample size was not statistically predetermined, and investigators were not blinded to group allocation. Most expanded thyroid clonotypes (frequency above 0.001) were also detected in blood, suggesting blood repertoires may reflect thyroid immune responses.

TCR beta CDR3 regions were amplified from RNA transcripts. A first-round RT-PCR of the TCR CDR3 used the HTBI primer set with the Qiagen OneStep RT-PCR kit. Libraries were constructed in a second round of multiplex PCR, after which size selection and purification were performed. Libraries were sequenced paired-end with 100 bp reads on an Illumina HiSeq2000. The authors' pipeline ran thus. Raw data were processed with SOAPnuke, discarding reads with adapters, uncalled bases, mean Phred below 15, or no exact constant-primer or identifier match. High-quality paired reads were merged using COPE v1.2.5, and each unique nucleotide sequence was defined as a clonotype. MiTCR v1.1 was used to align clonotypes to the IMGT TRBV, TRBD and TRBJ reference segments. The analysis included only V-J combinations with a frequency above 0.0001, which together covered roughly 99% of the repertoires. The TCS score was defined as the ratio of F50 (clonal expansion) to E x V (chaos), calculated using BLOSUM62-based TCRdist between CDR3 peptides within each V-J. Welch's t-statistics and random forest reduced 514 V-J features to about 13, which were used in a naive Bayes classifier (R e1071). The raw public data were reprocessed by TCRdb itself: fastp quality trimming at Q25, MiXCR clonotype calling, in-frame beta chains only. One record per CDR3 amino acid sequence lists the most common genes and DNA. The V and J calls follow TCRdb's processing rather than the paper's. Present in this sample are 400,000 to 500,000 distinct CDR3 sequences, roughly 15% of which were seen just once. Roughly an eighth of the sample is in the top ten clones.

Ophthalmopathy patients had moderately to severely active disease, with a Clinical Activity Score of 3 or more, a NOSPECS grade of 4 or more, and a disease duration of less than 3 months. Any patient with an uncontrolled infection, another autoimmune disease, pregnancy or lactation was excluded. Clinical symptoms, serum thyroxine and TRAb, thyroid ultrasound, and orbital computed tomography formed the basis for the diagnoses. PBMCs were isolated from 8 to 10 ml of fresh peripheral blood by Ficoll-Paque density gradient centrifugation. Total RNA was extracted using Trizol reagent, and RNA quality was assessed on an Agilent 2100 Bioanalyzer. The junction shows trimming of 0 bases on V and 8 bases on J, plus 4 bases between the germline ends. The germline V gene provides CDR1 SGHAT and CDR2 FQNNGV. Inclusive of the bounding cysteine and phenylalanine, the CDR3 is 12 residues long. Of the read, only the CDR3 DNA is kept; its 36 bases are in frame from base 1.

Remarks on this clonotype: What antigen it recognizes has not been identified. Base qualities are not recorded, but no much larger clone differs from it by a single base.

The receptor's source is a man aged 18 to 30 with Graves' ophthalmopathy. The chain links TRBV11-2 with TRBJ1-4, with no confidently assigned D gene. The sequenced sample consisted of blood. The sequenced DNA is TGTGCCAGCAGCTTAGATTCCGAAAAACTGTTTTTT. The resulting protein is CASSLDSEKLFF.